This entry is about one TCR beta chain. This CDR3 region has 15 residues. V lost 3 bases, J lost 3 bases, and 3 bases stayed unmatched. Germline-derived CDR1 and CDR2 are SGDLS and YYNGEE. The sample comes from a study of blood T cell repertoires in COVID-19. TCRdb's table, derived via immunoSEQ multiplex PCR, lists solely in-frame clones and lacks some. Of a few hundred thousand clones in the sample, around 90% were seen once. The receptor comes from a man aged 70 or older with acute or convalescent COVID-19. The rearrangement joins TRBV9 to TRBJ2-5, with TRBD1 matching 12 bases. The sequenced material came from peripheral blood. For the CDR3, the DNA is TGTGCCAGCAGCGAGGGACAGGGGGCAAAAGAGACCCAGTACTTC. This gives the protein CASSEGQGAKETQYF. The full variable domain, with the rest looked up from reference TRBV9 and TRBJ2-5, is DSGVTQTPKHLITATGQRVTLRCSPRSGDLSVYWYQQSLDQGLQFLIQYYNGEERAKGNILERFSAQQFPDLHSELNLSSLELGDSALYFCASSEGQGAKETQYFGPGTRLLVL.